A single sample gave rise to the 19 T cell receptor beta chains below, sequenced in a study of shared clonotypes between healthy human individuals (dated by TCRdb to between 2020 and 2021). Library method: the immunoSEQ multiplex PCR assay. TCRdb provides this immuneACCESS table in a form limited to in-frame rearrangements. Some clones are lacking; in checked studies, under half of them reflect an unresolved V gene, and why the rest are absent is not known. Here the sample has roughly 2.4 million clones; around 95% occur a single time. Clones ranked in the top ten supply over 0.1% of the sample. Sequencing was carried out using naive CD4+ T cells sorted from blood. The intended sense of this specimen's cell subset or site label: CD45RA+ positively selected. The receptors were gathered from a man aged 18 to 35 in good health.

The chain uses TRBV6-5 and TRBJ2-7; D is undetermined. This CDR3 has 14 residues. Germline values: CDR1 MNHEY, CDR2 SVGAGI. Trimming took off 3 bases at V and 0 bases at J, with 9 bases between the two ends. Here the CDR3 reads CASSYDTASYEQYF. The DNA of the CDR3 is TGTGCCAGCAGTTATGACACAGCCTCCTACGAGCAGTACTTC.

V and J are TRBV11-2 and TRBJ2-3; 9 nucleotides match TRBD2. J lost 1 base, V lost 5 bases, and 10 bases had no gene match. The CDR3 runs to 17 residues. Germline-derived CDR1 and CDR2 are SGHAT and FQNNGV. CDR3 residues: CASSPALAGGGTDTQYF. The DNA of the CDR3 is TGTGCCAGCAGCCCCGCGTTGGCGGGGGGGGGCACAGATACGCAGTATTTT.

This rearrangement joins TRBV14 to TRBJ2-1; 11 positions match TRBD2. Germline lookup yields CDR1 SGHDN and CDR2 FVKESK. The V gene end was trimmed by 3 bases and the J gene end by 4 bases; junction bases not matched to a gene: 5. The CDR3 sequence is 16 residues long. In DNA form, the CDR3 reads TGTGCCAGCAGCCACGTGGGACTAGCGGCTTACAATGAGCAGTTCTTC. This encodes CASSHVGLAAYNEQFF.

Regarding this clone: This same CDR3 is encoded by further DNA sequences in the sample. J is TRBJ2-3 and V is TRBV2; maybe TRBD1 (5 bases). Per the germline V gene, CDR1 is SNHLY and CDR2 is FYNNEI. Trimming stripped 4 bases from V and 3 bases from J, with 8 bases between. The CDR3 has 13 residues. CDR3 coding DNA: TGTGCCAGCAGTGGGCAGGGAACAGATACGCAGTATTTT. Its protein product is CASSGQGTDTQYF. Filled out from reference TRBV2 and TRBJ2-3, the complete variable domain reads EPEVTQTPSHQVTQMGQEVILRCVPISNHLYFYWYRQILGQKVEFLVSFYNNEISEKSEIFDDQFSVERPDGSNFTLKIRSTKLEDSAMYFCASSGQGTDTQYFGPGTRLTVL.

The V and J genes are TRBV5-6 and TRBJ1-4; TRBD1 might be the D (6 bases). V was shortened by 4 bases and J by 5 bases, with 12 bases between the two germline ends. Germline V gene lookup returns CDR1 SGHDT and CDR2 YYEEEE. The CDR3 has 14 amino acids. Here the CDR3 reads CASSRTGSNEKLFF. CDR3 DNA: TGTGCCAGCAGCCGTACAGGGAGCAATGAAAAACTGTTTTTT. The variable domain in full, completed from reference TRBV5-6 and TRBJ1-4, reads DAGVTQSPTHLIKTRGQQVTLRCSPKSGHDTVSWYQQALGQGPQFIFQYYEEEERQRGNFPDRFSGHQFPNYSSELNVNALLLGDSALYLCASSRTGSNEKLFFGSGTQLSVL.

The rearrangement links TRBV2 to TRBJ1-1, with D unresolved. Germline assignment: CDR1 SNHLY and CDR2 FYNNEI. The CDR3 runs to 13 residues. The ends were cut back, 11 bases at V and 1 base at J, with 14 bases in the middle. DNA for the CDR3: TGTGCCGGAGGAACCAGAGAGAACACTGAAGCTTTCTTT. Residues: CAGGTRENTEAFF.

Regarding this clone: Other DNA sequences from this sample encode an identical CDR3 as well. The CDR3 loop reads CASSLLGDEQYF. The CDR3 DNA is TGTGCCAGCAGCTTATTGGGGGACGAGCAGTACTTC. The genes are TRBV7-9 and TRBJ2-7; D may correspond to TRBD1 or TRBD2 (5 bases each). There are 12 residues in the CDR3. Trimming removed 2 bases at V and 5 bases at J, with 7 bases between. Germline values: CDR1 SEHNR, CDR2 FQNEAQ (reference sequence).

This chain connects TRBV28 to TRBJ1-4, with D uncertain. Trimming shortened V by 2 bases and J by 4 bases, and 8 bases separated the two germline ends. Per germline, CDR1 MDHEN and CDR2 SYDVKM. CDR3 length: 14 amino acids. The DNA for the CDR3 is TGTGCCAGCAGTTTACCTAACCTTAATGAAAAACTGTTTTTT. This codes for CASSLPNLNEKLFF. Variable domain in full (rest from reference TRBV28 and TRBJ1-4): DVKVTQSSRYLVKRTGEKVFLECVQDMDHENMFWYRQDPGLGLRLIYFSYDVKMKEKGDIPEGYSVSREKKERFSLILESASTNQTSMYLCASSLPNLNEKLFFGSGTQLSVL.

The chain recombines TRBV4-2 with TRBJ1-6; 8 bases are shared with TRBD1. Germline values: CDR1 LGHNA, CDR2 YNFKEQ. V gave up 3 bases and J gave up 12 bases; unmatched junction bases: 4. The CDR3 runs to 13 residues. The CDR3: CASSHPDRGPLHF. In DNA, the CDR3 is TGTGCCAGCAGCCACCCAGACAGGGGACCCCTCCACTTT.

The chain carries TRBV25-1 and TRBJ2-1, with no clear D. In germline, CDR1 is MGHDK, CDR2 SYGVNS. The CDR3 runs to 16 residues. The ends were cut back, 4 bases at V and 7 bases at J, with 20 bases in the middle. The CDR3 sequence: CASSVTGLETTNEQFF. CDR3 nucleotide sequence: TGTGCCAGCAGTGTAACGGGCCTCGAAACCACGAATGAGCAGTTCTTC. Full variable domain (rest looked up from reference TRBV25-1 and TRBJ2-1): EADIYQTPRYLVIGTGKKITLECSQTMGHDKMYWYQQDPGMELHLIHYSYGVNSTEKGDLSSESTVSRIRTEHFPLTLESARPSHTSQYLCASSVTGLETTNEQFFGPGTRLTVL.

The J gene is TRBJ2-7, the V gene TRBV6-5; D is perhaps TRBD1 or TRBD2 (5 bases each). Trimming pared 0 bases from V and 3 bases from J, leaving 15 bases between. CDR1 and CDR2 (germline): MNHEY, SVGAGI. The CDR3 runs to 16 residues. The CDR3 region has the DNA TGTGCCAGCAGTTACTCTTCGGGACGCCCAAACTACGAGCAGTACTTC. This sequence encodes CASSYSSGRPNYEQYF.

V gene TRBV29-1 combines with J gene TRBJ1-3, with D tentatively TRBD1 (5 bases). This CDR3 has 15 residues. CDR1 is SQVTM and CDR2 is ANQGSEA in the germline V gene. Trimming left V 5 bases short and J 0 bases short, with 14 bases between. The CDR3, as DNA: TGCAGCGTTAGCCAGGGATCGAGCTCTGGAAACACCATATATTTT. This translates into CSVSQGSSSGNTIYF.

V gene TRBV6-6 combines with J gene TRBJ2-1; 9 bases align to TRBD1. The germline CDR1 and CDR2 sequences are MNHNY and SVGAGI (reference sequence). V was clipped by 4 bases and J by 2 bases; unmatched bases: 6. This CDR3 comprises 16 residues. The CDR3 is CASSSPGQGPYNEQFF. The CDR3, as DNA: TGTGCCAGCAGTTCCCCCGGACAGGGGCCCTACAATGAGCAGTTCTTC.

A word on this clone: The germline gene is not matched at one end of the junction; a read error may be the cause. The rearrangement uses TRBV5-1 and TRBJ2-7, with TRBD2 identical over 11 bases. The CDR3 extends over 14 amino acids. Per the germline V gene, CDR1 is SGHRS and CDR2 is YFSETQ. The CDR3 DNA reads TGCGCCAGCAGCCCCGGTGGGACTAGCGGCTTCCTGAGCTTC. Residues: CASSPGGTSGFLSF.

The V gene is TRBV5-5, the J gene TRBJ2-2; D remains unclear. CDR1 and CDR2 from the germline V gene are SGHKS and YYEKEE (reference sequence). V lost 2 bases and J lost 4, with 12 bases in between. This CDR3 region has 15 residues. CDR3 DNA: TGTGCCAGCAGCTTTGGCCCACGGGCCACCGGGGAGCTGTTTTTT. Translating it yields CASSFGPRATGELFF. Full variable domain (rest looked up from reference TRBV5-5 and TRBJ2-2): DAGVTQSPTHLIKTRGQQVTLRCSPISGHKSVSWYQQVLGQGPQFIFQYYEKEERGRGNFPDRFSARQFPNYSSELNVNALLLGDSALYLCASSFGPRATGELFFGEGSRLTVL.

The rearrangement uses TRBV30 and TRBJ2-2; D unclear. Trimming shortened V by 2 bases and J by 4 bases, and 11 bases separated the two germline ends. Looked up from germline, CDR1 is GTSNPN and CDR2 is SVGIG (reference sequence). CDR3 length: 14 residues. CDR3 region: CAWSLGSPTGELFF. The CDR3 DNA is TGTGCCTGGAGTCTGGGGTCGCCCACCGGGGAGCTGTTTTTT.

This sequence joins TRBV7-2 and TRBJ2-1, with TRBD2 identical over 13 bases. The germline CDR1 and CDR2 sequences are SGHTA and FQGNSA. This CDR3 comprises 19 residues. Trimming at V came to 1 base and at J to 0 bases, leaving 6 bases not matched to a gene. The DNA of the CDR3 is TGTGCCAGCAGCTTAGACTCACTAGCGGGAGGGCCCTCCTACAATGAGCAGTTCTTC. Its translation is CASSLDSLAGGPSYNEQFF.

The CDR3 sequence is CASSLDQAGGGPNSNQPQHF. DNA for the CDR3: TGTGCCAGCAGCTTAGATCAGGCAGGGGGAGGACCAAATAGCAATCAGCCCCAGCATTTT. The rearrangement joins TRBV11-3 to TRBJ1-5; 7 positions match TRBD1. V shed 0 bases and J 0 bases; nucleotides not matched to a gene: 14. Germline CDR1 reads SGHNT; CDR2 reads YENEEA. The CDR3 spans 20 residues.

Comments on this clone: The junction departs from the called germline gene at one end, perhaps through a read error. The CDR3 loop reads CASTKNGVENSPLHF. CDR3 DNA: TGCGCCAGCACCAAGAATGGGGTTGAGAATTCACCCCTCCACTTT. The chain employs TRBV7-9 and TRBJ1-6; no clear D gene. Per germline, CDR1 SEHNR and CDR2 FQNEAQ (reference sequence). This CDR3 has 15 residues.